This passage covers 6 T cell receptor beta chains from one sample sequenced in a study of T cell changes during pregnancy in multiple sclerosis. TCRdb keeps only in-frame clones here, not all; method: immunoSEQ multiplex PCR. There are roughly 100,000 clones in the sample; more than 85% occur only once, and less than 4.5% lies in the top ten. The starting material was peripheral blood, obtained after pregnancy. Every receptor here comes from a female donor with multiple sclerosis, enrolled in a pregnancy study.

The chain couples TRBV7-8 to TRBJ2-7; D might be TRBD1 (5 bases). Germline CDR1 SGHVS, CDR2 FQNEAQ. V was pared by 1 base and J by 1 base, with 11 bases between. This CDR3 comprises 15 residues. CDR3 protein: CASSLEVQASYEQYF. The CDR3 DNA follows: TGTGCCAGCAGCTTAGAGGTACAGGCGTCCTACGAGCAGTACTTC.

The sample holds a few counts of this clone. The chain is built from TRBV4-1 and TRBJ1-1; TRBD1 agrees at 8 bases. Per the germline V gene, CDR1 is MGHRA and CDR2 is YSYEKL. This CDR3 is built from 14 residues. The V and J ends lost 6 bases and 1 base, in that order; junction bases with no gene match: 4. The CDR3 here is CASRMGQANTEAFF. The CDR3 DNA sequence: TGCGCCAGCAGGATGGGACAGGCGAACACTGAAGCTTTCTTT.

The chain joins TRBV6-6 to TRBJ2-1; possible D gene TRBD2, 7 bases. This CDR3 is 11 amino acids long. Trimming left V 5 bases short and J 11 bases short, with 10 bases between. Looked up from germline, CDR1 is MNHNY and CDR2 is SVGAGI (reference sequence). For the CDR3, the DNA is TGTGCCAGCAGTAGGGGGGGGCAGCAGTTCTTC. This encodes CASSRGGQQFF.

The chain carries TRBV9 and TRBJ2-2; 9 bases align to TRBD1. The CDR3 runs 16 residues. J lost 5 bases, V lost 4 bases, and 9 bases had no gene match. The germline V gene has CDR1 SGDLS and CDR2 YYNGEE. In DNA, the CDR3 is TGTGCCAGCAGCACCCGACAGGGGGTAGAGACCGGGGAGCTGTTTTTT. Translating it yields CASSTRQGVETGELFF.

The V and J genes are TRBV9 and TRBJ2-1, with 11 bases fitting TRBD2. V was pared by 7 bases and J by 3 bases, with 6 bases of the junction left unmatched. Germline CDR1 is SGDLS and CDR2 is YYNGEE. CDR3 length: 15 residues. The CDR3 region is CASGLSGGGYNEQFF. CDR3 coding DNA: TGTGCCAGCGGCCTTAGCGGGGGGGGCTACAATGAGCAGTTCTTC.

The chain has TRBV15 and TRBJ1-5; D is ambiguous. Germline-derived CDR1 and CDR2 are LNHNV and YYDKDF (reference sequence). The V end was cut by 0 bases, the J end by 0 bases, with 15 bases between. This CDR3 region has 18 residues. The CDR3 loop reads CATSRDRLTDNSNQPQHF. As DNA, the CDR3 is TGTGCCACCAGCAGAGATAGGTTAACAGATAATAGCAATCAGCCCCAGCATTTT.